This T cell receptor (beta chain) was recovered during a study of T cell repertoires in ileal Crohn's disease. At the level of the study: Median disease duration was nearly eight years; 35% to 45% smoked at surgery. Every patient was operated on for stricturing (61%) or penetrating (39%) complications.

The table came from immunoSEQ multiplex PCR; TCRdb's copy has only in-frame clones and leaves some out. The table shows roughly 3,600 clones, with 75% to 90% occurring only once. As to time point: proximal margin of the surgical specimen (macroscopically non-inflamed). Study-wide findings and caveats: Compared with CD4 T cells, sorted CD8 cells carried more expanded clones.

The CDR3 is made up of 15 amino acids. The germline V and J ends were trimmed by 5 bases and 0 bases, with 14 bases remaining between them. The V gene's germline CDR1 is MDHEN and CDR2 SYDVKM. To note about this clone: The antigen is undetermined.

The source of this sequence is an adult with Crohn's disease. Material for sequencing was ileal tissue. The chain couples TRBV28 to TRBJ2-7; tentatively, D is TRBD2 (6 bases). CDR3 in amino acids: CASSSGGESSYEQYF. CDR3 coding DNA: TGTGCCAGCAGTAGTGGCGGGGAAAGCTCCTACGAGCAGTACTTC.